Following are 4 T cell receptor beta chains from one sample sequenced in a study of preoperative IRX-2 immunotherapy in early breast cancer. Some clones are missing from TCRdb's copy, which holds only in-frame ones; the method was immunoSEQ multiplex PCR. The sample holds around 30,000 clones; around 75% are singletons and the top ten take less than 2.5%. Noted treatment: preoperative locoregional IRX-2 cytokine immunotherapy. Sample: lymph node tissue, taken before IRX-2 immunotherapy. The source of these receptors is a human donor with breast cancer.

The CDR3 DNA follows: TGTGTCAGCGGCCGGATGGATGTGGTTAACACCGGGGAGCTGTTTTTT. It specifies CVSGRMDVVNTGELFF. J is TRBJ2-2 and V is TRBV12-2; whether TRBD2, the table's D call, matches the DNA was not checked. TRBV12-2 is a recognized pseudogene. The CDR3 consists of 16 residues.

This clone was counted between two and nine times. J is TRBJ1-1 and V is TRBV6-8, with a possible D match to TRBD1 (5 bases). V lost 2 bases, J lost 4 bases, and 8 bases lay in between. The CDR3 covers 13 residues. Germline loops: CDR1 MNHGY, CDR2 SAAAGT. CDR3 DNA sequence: TGTGCCAGCAGTTACATGGGGGGCACTGAAGCTTTCTTT. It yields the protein CASSYMGGTEAFF.

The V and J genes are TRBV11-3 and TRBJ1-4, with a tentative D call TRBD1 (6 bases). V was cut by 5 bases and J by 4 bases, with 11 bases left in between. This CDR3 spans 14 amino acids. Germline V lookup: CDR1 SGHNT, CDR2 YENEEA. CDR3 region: CASSPDRFNEKLFF. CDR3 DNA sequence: TGTGCCAGCAGCCCGGACAGATTTAATGAAAAACTGTTTTTT.

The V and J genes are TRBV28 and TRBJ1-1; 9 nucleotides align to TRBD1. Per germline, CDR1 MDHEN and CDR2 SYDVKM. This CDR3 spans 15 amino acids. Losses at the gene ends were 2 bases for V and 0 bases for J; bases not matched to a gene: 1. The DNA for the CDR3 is TGTGCCAGCAGTTTAGGGACAGGGATGAACACTGAAGCTTTCTTT. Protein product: CASSLGTGMNTEAFF.